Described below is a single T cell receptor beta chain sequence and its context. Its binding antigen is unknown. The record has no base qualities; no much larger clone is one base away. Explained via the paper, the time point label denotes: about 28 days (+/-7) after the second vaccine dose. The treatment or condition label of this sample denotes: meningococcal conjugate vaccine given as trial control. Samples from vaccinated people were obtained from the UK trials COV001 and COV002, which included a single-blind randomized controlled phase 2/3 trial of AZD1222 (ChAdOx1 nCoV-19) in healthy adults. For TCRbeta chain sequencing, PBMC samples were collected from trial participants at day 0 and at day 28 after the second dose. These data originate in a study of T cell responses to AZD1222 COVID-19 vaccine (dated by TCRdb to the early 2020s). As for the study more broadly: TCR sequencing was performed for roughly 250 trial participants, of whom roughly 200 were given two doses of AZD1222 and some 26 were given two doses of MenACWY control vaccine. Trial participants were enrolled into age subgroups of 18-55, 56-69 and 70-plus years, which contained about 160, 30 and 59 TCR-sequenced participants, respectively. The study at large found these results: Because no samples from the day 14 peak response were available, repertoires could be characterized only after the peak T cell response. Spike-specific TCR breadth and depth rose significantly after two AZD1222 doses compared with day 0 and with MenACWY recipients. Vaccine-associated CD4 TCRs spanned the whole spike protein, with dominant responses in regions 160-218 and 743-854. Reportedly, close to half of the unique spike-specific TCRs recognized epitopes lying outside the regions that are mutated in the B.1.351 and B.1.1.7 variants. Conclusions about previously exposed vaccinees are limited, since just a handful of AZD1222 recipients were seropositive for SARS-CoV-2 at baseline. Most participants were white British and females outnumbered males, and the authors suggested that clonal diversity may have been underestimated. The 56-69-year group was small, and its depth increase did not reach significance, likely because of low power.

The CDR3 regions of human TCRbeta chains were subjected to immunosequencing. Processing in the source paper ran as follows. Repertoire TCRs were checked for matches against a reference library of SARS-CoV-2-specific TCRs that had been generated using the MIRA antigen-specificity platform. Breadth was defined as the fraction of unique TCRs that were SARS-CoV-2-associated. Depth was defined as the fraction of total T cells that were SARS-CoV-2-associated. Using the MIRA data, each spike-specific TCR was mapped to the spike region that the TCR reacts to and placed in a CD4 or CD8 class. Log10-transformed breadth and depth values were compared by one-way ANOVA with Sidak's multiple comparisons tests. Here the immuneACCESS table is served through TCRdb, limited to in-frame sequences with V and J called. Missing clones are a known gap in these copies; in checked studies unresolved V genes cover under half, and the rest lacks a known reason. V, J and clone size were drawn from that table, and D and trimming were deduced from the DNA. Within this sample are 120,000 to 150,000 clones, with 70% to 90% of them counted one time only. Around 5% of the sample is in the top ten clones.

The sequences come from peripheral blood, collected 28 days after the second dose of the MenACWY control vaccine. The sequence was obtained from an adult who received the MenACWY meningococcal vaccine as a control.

The base sequence is TGTGCCAGCAGGAGACAGGAAAAGGGCACTGAAGCTTTCTTT. Translated, it reads CASRRQEKGTEAFF. The rearranged segments are TRBV6-5 and TRBJ1-1; a weak D assignment points to TRBD1 (6 bases agree). The CDR1 and CDR2 encoded by the germline V gene are MNHEY and SVGAGI. There are 14 amino acids in the CDR3, from cysteine to phenylalanine inclusive. Kept here is only the CDR3 DNA, which spans 42 bases and is read in frame from base 1. The junction shows trimming of 6 bases on V and 4 bases on J, plus 15 bases between the germline ends.